The 4 T cell receptor beta chains below all came from one sample that was sequenced in a study of T cell repertoires in cytomegalovirus infection (dated by TCRdb to about 2019). The sequencer was an Illumina HiSeq 1500. TCRdb reanalyzed the raw reads on its own, using fastp at Q25 for trimming and MiXCR for clone calling, and kept in-frame beta chains. One record per CDR3 amino acid sequence lists the most common genes and DNA. The sample records about 530,000 distinct CDR3 sequences, more than 25% of which are singletons. Over 10% of the sample goes to the ten largest clones. What was sequenced was PBMCs. All receptors derive from a human donor in good health (CMV status not recorded). Some clones in this sample may be carry-over from other donors' samples.

In this sample, this clonotype turned up many times. The V call is TRBV7-2, the J call TRBJ1-1, with a tentative D call TRBD1 (6 bases). The CDR3 contains 13 residues. Germline CDR1 reads SGHTA; CDR2 reads FQGNSA. Deletions cut 3 bases from V and 7 bases from J, with 12 bases between. This chain's CDR3 is CASSFLTGYEAFF. The CDR3 DNA reads as TGTGCCAGCAGCTTTTTGACAGGCTATGAAGCTTTCTTT.

The chain has TRBV28 and TRBJ2-7; 7 bases fit TRBD1. Germline V gene lookup returns CDR1 MDHEN and CDR2 SYDVKM. Trimming cost V 6 bases and J 3 bases; bases outside gene matches: 11. This CDR3 comprises 15 residues. CDR3 sequence: CASRRYRDRYYEQYF. The DNA for the CDR3 is TGTGCCAGCAGGCGATACCGGGACAGATACTACGAGCAGTACTTC.

The sample holds many counts of this clonotype. CDR3 protein: CASRQGNYGYTF. For the CDR3, the DNA is TGTGCCAGCAGACAGGGGAACTATGGCTACACCTTC. The V and J genes are TRBV6-2 or TRBV6-3 and TRBJ1-2; 7 bases match TRBD1. Germline V lookup: CDR1 MNHEY, CDR2 SVGEGT. CDR3 length: 12 amino acids. V trimming: 6 bases; J trimming: 2 bases; junction bases outside the gene matches: 0.

Only a few counts were recorded for this clonotype. V usage is TRBV20-1 and J usage is TRBJ2-5, with TRBD2 matching 8 bases. CDR1 is DFQATT and CDR2 is SNEGSKA in the germline V gene (reference sequence). V trimming: 6 bases; J trimming: 4 bases; junction bases outside the gene matches: 13. This CDR3 is 15 amino acids long. The CDR3 coding sequence is TGCAGTGCCCGTCCGGCGACTAGCGTCTCAGAGACCCAGTACTTC. This codes for CSARPATSVSETQYF.